This T cell receptor beta chain was sequenced for a study of blood T cell repertoires in COVID-19. Study information: Acute and convalescent COVID-19 specimens originated in the United States, Italy and Spain. T cells, B-cell-depleted T cells, or PBMCs supplied cDNA or gDNA.

Original analysis: Reference gene primer amplification yielded estimated nucleated cell counts. Clones were read by immunoSEQ multiplex PCR, and TCRdb kept only the in-frame ones, dropping some. That table supplies the V and J calls and clone size; D and trimming were determined from the DNA. The profile covers about 670,000 clones, with 80% to 90% appearing a single time and over 0.2% taken by the ten largest. V gave up 1 base and J gave up 6 bases, with 8 bases separating them. Germline values: CDR1 SEHNR, CDR2 FQNEAQ (reference sequence). There are 13 residues in the CDR3. Sequencing was carried out using peripheral blood. The chain carries TRBV7-9 and TRBJ2-3, with D possibly being TRBD2 (5 bases). The TCR sequence derives from a woman in her late teens or twenties with acute or convalescent COVID-19. The CDR3 DNA reads TGTGCCAGCAGCTTAGGGCCGGGGGATACGCAGTATTTT. It encodes CASSLGPGDTQYF. Filled out from reference TRBV7-9 and TRBJ2-3, the complete variable domain reads DTGVSQNPRHKITKRGQNVTFRCDPISEHNRLYWYRQTLGQGPEFLTYFQNEAQLEKSRLLSDRFSAERPKGSFSTLEIQRTEQGDSAMYLCASSLGPGDTQYFGPGTRLTVL.